This passage covers 21 T cell receptor beta chains from one sample sequenced in a study of T cells in Graves' hyperthyroidism and ophthalmopathy. TCR beta CDR3 regions were amplified from RNA. The TCR CDR3 was amplified in a first-round RT-PCR using the HTBI primer set. MiXCR was run by TCRdb on the multiplex PCR reads, yielding one entry per CDR3 protein. The repertoire includes about 570,000 distinct CDR3 sequences, roughly 46% of them detected once, and around a fifth sits in the top ten. Sequencing input: peripheral blood or thyroid tissue (not recorded which). These receptors were collected from an adult woman with Graves' disease, either hyperthyroidism or ophthalmopathy (not recorded which).

The rearrangement joins TRBV25-1 to TRBJ1-4, with D perhaps matching TRBD1 (6 bases). The CDR3 consists of 14 residues. Germline-derived CDR1 and CDR2 are MGHDK and SYGVNS. The ends were cut back, 6 bases at V and 10 bases at J, with 18 bases in the middle. This CDR3 is CASRYREQRGKLFF. The DNA of the CDR3 is TGTGCCAGCAGGTACAGGGAACAAAGAGGAAAACTGTTTTTT.

The rearrangement links TRBV29-1 to TRBJ1-1; no clear D. The germline CDR1 and CDR2 sequences are SQVTM and ANQGSEA. V was trimmed by 8 bases and J by 4 bases, leaving 11 bases between them. The CDR3 is 11 amino acids. CDR3 residues: CSLEAGTEAFF. CDR3 DNA: TGCAGCTTAGAGGCGGGCACTGAAGCTTTCTTT.

The chain carries TRBV7-6 and TRBJ1-1; possibly TRBD1 for D (6 bases). The germline V and J ends were trimmed by 6 bases and 7 bases, with 18 bases remaining between them. Per the germline V gene, CDR1 is SGHVS and CDR2 is FNYEAQ. CDR3 size: 14 residues. This CDR3 is CASRKRQESFEAFF. The DNA for the CDR3 is TGTGCCAGCAGAAAACGACAGGAAAGCTTTGAAGCTTTCTTT.

This clonotype showed up many times. Here the CDR3 DNA reads TGTGCCAGCAGCCCCACAGGGATCGGCAATCAGCCCCAGCATTTT. As protein: CASSPTGIGNQPQHF. This chain joins TRBV7-9 and TRBJ1-5, with D perhaps matching TRBD1 (6 bases). CDR3 length equals 15 residues. Trimming pared 5 bases from V and 2 bases from J, leaving 13 bases between. Germline V gives CDR1 SEHNR, CDR2 FQNEAQ (reference sequence).

The chain uses TRBV10-3 and TRBJ2-7, with TRBD1 matching 8 bases. J was trimmed by 1 base and V by 8 bases; bases with no gene match: 13. The CDR3 has 16 residues. Per the germline V gene, CDR1 is ENHRY and CDR2 is SYGVKD. CDR3 region: CAISPVRQGKSYEQYF. The CDR3 nucleotides read TGTGCCATCTCCCCAGTGCGACAGGGGAAATCCTACGAGCAGTACTTC.

This clonotype was counted ten times or more. The rearrangement uses TRBV3-1 and TRBJ2-5, with 7 bases aligning to TRBD1. The J segment lost 3 bases and the V segment lost 1 base, leaving 2 bases of the junction unmatched. Looked up from germline, CDR1 is LGHDT and CDR2 is YNNKEL (reference sequence). CDR3 length: 14 amino acids. The CDR3 DNA follows: TGTGCCAGCAGCCAAGTAACAGGGGAAGAGACCCAGTACTTC. Protein product: CASSQVTGEETQYF.

This clonotype occurred many times. The chain recombines TRBV7-8 with TRBJ2-7; no reliable D call. Germline CDR1 SGHVS, CDR2 FQNEAQ. This CDR3 has 15 residues. Deletions cut 2 bases from V and 4 bases from J, with 15 bases between. This CDR3 is CASSLMARLLYEQYF. CDR3 nucleotide sequence: TGTGCCAGCAGCTTAATGGCTAGGCTTTTATACGAGCAGTACTTC.

This clonotype was detected ten times or more. The gene calls are TRBV7-2 and TRBJ1-1; 7 bases are shared with TRBD1. The CDR3 is made up of 15 amino acids. CDR1 and CDR2 (germline): SGHTA, FQGNSA. The junction had 7 bases not matched to a gene; V was cut back by 5 bases and J by 1 base. As DNA, the CDR3 is TGTGCCAGCAGCCCCCCCTCAGGGGGGAACACTGAAGCTTTCTTT. This sequence encodes CASSPPSGGNTEAFF. The full variable domain, rest sourced from reference TRBV7-2 and TRBJ1-1, is GAGVSQSPSNKVTEKGKDVELRCDPISGHTALYWYRQSLGQGLEFLIYFQGNSAPDKSGLPSDRFSAERTGGSVSTLTIQRTQQEDSAVYLCASSPPSGGNTEAFFGQGTRLTVV.

This clonotype was counted at least ten times. This chain connects TRBV6-6 to TRBJ2-5; possible D gene TRBD2, 5 bases. V gave up 5 bases and J gave up 5 bases, with 12 bases separating them. This CDR3 has 13 residues. Germline values: CDR1 MNHNY, CDR2 SVGAGI (reference sequence). CDR3 amino acids: CASSPRGGETQYF. CDR3 DNA: TGTGCCAGCAGTCCACGCGGCGGGGAGACCCAGTACTTC.

J is TRBJ1-2 and V is TRBV11-1, with D maybe TRBD1 (6 bases). This CDR3 is 18 amino acids long. V dropped 4 bases and J dropped 6 bases, with 27 bases sitting between them. Germline CDR1 reads SGHAT; CDR2 reads FQDESV (reference sequence). The CDR3 protein is CASSYSSPGQTASDGYTF. In DNA, the CDR3 is TGTGCCAGCAGCTATTCTAGCCCCGGACAGACGGCAAGCGATGGCTACACCTTC.

This clonotype was counted at least ten times. This rearrangement joins TRBV24-1 to TRBJ2-5; D unresolved. V lost 4 bases and J 3 bases, leaving 5 bases between the germline ends. The CDR3 is 12 residues long. Per germline, CDR1 KGHDR and CDR2 SFDVKD. CDR3 sequence reads: CATSENEETQYF. For the CDR3, the DNA is TGTGCCACCAGTGAAAACGAAGAGACCCAGTACTTC.

The rearrangement links TRBV15 to TRBJ2-7, with D uncertain. In germline, CDR1 is LNHNV, CDR2 YYDKDF (reference sequence). CDR3 length: 14 residues. V was clipped by 6 bases and J by 2 bases, with 14 bases between them. CDR3 DNA sequence: TGTGCCACCAGTTTTAGGACGGCTGCCTACGAGCAGTACTTC. It encodes CATSFRTAAYEQYF. The whole variable domain, filled in from reference TRBV15 and TRBJ2-7, reads DAMVIQNPRYQVTQFGKPVTLSCSQTLNHNVMYWYQQKSSQAPKLLFHYYDKDFNNEADTPDNFQSRRPNTSFCFLDIRSPGLGDTAMYLCATSFRTAAYEQYFGPGTRLTVT.

The count of this clonotype is one. This chain joins TRBV7-2 and TRBJ1-5, with D perhaps TRBD1 (6 bases). The CDR3 extends over 15 amino acids. The ends were cut back, 5 bases at V and 2 bases at J, with 13 bases in the middle. Germline V gene lookup returns CDR1 SGHTA and CDR2 FQGNSA. Written as DNA, the CDR3 is TGTGCCAGCAGCGAGGCATCAGGGGGCAATCAGCCCCAGCATTTT. Translated: CASSEASGGNQPQHF.

V and J are TRBV15 and TRBJ2-7; no clear D. V lost 3 bases and J lost 0, with 12 bases in between. Looked up from germline, CDR1 is LNHNV and CDR2 is YYDKDF (reference sequence). The CDR3 has 15 amino acids. Written as DNA, the CDR3 is TGTGCCACCAGCAGTGGCCGAGGTTCCTCCTACGAGCAGTACTTC. Protein product: CATSSGRGSSYEQYF.

This rearrangement joins TRBV29-1 to TRBJ1-2; 10 nucleotides align to TRBD1. The CDR3 sequence is 14 residues long. Per germline, CDR1 SQVTM and CDR2 ANQGSEA. The trim removed 4 bases at V and 2 bases at J, leaving 4 bases unmatched. CDR3 region: CSVVDRGLNYGYTF. In DNA form, the CDR3 reads TGCAGCGTTGTTGACAGGGGGCTAAACTATGGCTACACCTTC.

This clonotype occurred many times. The V and J genes are TRBV7-8 and TRBJ1-3; no firm D call. V shed 5 bases and J shed 0 bases, with 11 bases lying between them. Per germline, CDR1 SGHVS and CDR2 FQNEAQ. The CDR3 is made up of 15 amino acids. For the CDR3, the DNA is TGTGCCAGCAGCCCACACATTAGCTCTGGAAACACCATATATTTT. It is translated as CASSPHISSGNTIYF.

At least ten counts were recorded for this clonotype. The chain couples TRBV7-8 to TRBJ1-4; TRBD1 agrees at 8 bases. The V segment lost 6 bases and the J segment 7 bases; nucleotides outside the gene matches: 7. The CDR3 has 14 residues. Germline V gene sequence: CDR1 SGHVS, CDR2 FQNEAQ. CDR3 protein: CASRVRGPREKLFF. The CDR3 DNA reads as TGTGCCAGCAGAGTCAGGGGGCCTCGTGAAAAACTGTTTTTT. The full variable domain, its missing parts supplied by reference TRBV7-8 and TRBJ1-4, is GAGVSQSPRYKVAKRGQDVALRCDPISGHVSLFWYQQALGQGPEFLTYFQNEAQLDKSGLPSDRFFAERPEGSVSTLKIQRTQQEDSAVYLCASRVRGPREKLFFGSGTQLSVL.

This clonotype has a handful of counts. The CDR3 sequence: CASSPNIQYEQYF. For the CDR3, the DNA is TGTGCCAGCAGTCCGAATATCCAGTACGAGCAGTACTTC. V is TRBV28 and J is TRBJ2-7; D is unclear. V lost 5 bases and J lost 4, with 12 bases in between. In germline, CDR1 is MDHEN, CDR2 SYDVKM. The CDR3 is 13 amino acids.

This clonotype appeared many times. The rearrangement joins TRBV2 to TRBJ1-5; D is unclear. Germline loops: CDR1 SNHLY, CDR2 FYNNEI. CDR3 size: 13 residues. Trimming left V 7 bases short and J 5 bases short, with 12 bases between. CDR3 in amino acids: CASNAGRDQPQHF. The CDR3 DNA follows: TGTGCCAGCAACGCGGGTAGAGATCAGCCCCAGCATTTT.

In regard to this clonotype: A junction boundary mismatches the germline segment, possibly from a read error. This CDR3 reads CASSEYIGEGQETQYF. The CDR3 DNA sequence: TGTGCCAGCAGTGAATATATTGGGGAGGGACAAGAAACCCAGTACTTC. This chain joins TRBV25-1 and TRBJ2-5; tentatively, D is TRBD2 (7 bases). The CDR3 covers 16 residues. Germline V lookup: CDR1 MGHDK, CDR2 SYGVNS.

This clonotype was detected only a few times. The CDR3 loop is CASRLAGTAYEQYF. DNA of the CDR3: TGCGCCAGCAGACTAGCGGGGACGGCCTACGAGCAGTACTTC. The chain recombines TRBV10-2 with TRBJ2-7, with 10 bases that match TRBD2. This CDR3 is 14 amino acids long. The germline V gene encodes CDR1 WSHSY and CDR2 SAAADI. V shed 6 bases, J shed 2 bases, and the junction held 4 bases outside the gene matches.